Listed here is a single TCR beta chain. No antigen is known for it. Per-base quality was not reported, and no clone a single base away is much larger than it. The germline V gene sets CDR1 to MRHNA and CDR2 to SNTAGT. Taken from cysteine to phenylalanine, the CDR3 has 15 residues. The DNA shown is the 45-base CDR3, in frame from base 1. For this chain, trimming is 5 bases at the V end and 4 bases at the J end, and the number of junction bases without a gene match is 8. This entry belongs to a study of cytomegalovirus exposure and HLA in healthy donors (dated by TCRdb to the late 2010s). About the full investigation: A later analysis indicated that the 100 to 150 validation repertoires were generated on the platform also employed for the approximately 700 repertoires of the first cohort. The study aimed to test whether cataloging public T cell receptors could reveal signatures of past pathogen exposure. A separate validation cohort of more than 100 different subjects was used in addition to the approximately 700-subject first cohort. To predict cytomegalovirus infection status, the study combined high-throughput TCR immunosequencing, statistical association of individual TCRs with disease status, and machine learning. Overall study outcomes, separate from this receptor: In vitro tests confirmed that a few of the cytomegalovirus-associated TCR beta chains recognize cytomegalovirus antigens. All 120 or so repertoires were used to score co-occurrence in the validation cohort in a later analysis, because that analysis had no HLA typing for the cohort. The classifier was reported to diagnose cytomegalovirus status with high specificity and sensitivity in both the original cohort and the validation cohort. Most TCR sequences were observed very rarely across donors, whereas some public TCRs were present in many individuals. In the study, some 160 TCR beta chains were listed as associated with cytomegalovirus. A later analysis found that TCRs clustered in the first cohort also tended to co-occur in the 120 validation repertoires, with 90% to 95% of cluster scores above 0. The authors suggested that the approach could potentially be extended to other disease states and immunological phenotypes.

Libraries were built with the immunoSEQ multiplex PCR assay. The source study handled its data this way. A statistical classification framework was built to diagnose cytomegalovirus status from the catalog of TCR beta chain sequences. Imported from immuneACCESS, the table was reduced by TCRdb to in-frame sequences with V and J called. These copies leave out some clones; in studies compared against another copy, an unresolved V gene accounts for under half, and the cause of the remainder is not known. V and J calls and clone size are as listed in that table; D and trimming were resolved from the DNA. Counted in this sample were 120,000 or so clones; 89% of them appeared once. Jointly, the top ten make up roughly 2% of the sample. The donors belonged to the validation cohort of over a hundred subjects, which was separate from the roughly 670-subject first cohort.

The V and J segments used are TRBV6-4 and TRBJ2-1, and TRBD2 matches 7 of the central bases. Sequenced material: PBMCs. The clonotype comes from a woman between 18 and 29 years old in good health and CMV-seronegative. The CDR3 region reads CASSLGTTPYNEQFF. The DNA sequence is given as TGTGCCAGCAGTCTTGGGACTACGCCGTACAATGAGCAGTTCTTC.